The 16 T cell receptor beta chains listed next were all sequenced from one sample in a study of blood T cell repertoires in COVID-19. The repertoire was sequenced with immunoSEQ multiplex PCR; TCRdb's copy has only in-frame clones and lacks some. Of about 270,000 clones in the sample, roughly 91% were seen once. Input material: PBMCs or T cells enriched from blood (not recorded which). These receptors all stem from a woman between 55 and 75 years old in a cohort exposed to, infected with or recovered from COVID-19 (not recorded which).

This clone showed up just once. The gene calls are TRBV28 and TRBJ2-5; D may be TRBD2 (6 bases). Germline V gene lookup returns CDR1 MDHEN and CDR2 SYDVKM. Between the trimmed V and J ends, which lost 5 bases and 0 bases, there was a span of 10 bases. The CDR3 covers 14 residues. CDR3 nucleotide sequence: TGTGCCAGCAGTCTCCGGGACTACCAAGAGACCCAGTACTTC. It specifies CASSLRDYQETQYF.

The chain combines TRBV7-6 with TRBJ2-1; the match to TRBD2 covers 10 bases. CDR1 is SGHVS and CDR2 is FNYEAQ in the germline V gene. Losses at the gene ends were 1 base for V and 5 bases for J; bases not matched to a gene: 5. The CDR3 loop spans 16 amino acids. In DNA, the CDR3 is TGTGCCAGCAGCTTAGAAGGCCTAGCGGGAGACAATGAGCAGTTCTTC. This translates into CASSLEGLAGDNEQFF.

V usage is TRBV9 and J usage is TRBJ2-1; TRBD2 matches 9 bases. There are 16 residues in the CDR3. Germline lookup yields CDR1 SGDLS and CDR2 YYNGEE. The V segment lost 3 bases and the J segment 5 bases; nucleotides outside the gene matches: 9. The CDR3 sequence: CASSERGGLADNEQFF. CDR3 bases: TGTGCCAGCAGCGAGAGAGGGGGACTAGCCGACAATGAGCAGTTCTTC.

V and J are TRBV6-2 or TRBV6-3 and TRBJ2-7; 12 nucleotides line up with TRBD2. This CDR3 comprises 16 residues. Looked up from germline, CDR1 is MNHEY and CDR2 is SVGEGT. V trimming: 6 bases; J trimming: 3 bases; junction bases outside the gene matches: 9. The CDR3 nucleotides are TGTGCCAGCAGCGATCCCGGGACTAGCGGGCACTACGAGCAGTACTTC. Its protein product is CASSDPGTSGHYEQYF.

The chain combines TRBV19 with TRBJ2-1, with TRBD1 as a possible D gene (5 bases). There are 17 residues in the CDR3. Germline-derived CDR1 and CDR2 are LNHDA and SQIVND (reference sequence). V was trimmed by 6 bases and J by 6 bases, leaving 24 bases between them. The CDR3 DNA sequence: TGTGCCAGTAGCTTTCCCGACAGCTCCAAGACTGGCAATGAGCAGTTCTTC. Amino acids: CASSFPDSSKTGNEQFF.

The rearrangement joins TRBV24-1 to TRBJ2-1, with a weak D call TRBD2 (7 bases). This CDR3 is 14 amino acids long. Germline CDR1 is KGHDR and CDR2 is SFDVKD. V lost 9 bases and J lost 6, with 17 bases in between. The CDR3 DNA sequence: TGTGCCACCGGCGGGCAGGGGACTATCAATGAGCAGTTCTTC. This gives the protein CATGGQGTINEQFF.

The rearrangement links TRBV7-8 to TRBJ2-1; 9 positions agree with TRBD1. The CDR3 runs 20 residues. V lost 1 base and J lost 5; bases outside the gene matches: 18. CDR1 is SGHVS, CDR2 FQNEAQ, per germline. The CDR3 protein is CASSLGSLQGARGVHNEQFF. The CDR3 nucleotides are TGTGCCAGCAGCTTAGGTTCGTTACAGGGGGCGCGTGGTGTCCACAATGAGCAGTTCTTC.

The CDR3 region is CASSPLGEGDTQYF. CDR3 nucleotides: TGTGCCAGCAGCCCCCTGGGGGAGGGTGATACGCAGTATTTT. J is TRBJ2-3 and V is TRBV5-6, with TRBD2 identical over 7 bases. CDR1 and CDR2 from the germline V gene are SGHDT and YYEEEE. The J segment lost 6 bases and the V segment lost 4 bases, leaving 8 bases of the junction unmatched. The CDR3 covers 14 residues. Complete variable domain (other parts from reference TRBV5-6 and TRBJ2-3): DAGVTQSPTHLIKTRGQQVTLRCSPKSGHDTVSWYQQALGQGPQFIFQYYEEEERQRGNFPDRFSGHQFPNYSSELNVNALLLGDSALYLCASSPLGEGDTQYFGPGTRLTVL.

On this clone: Other DNA variants within this sample encode the same CDR3. The chain combines TRBV7-9 with TRBJ2-7, with TRBD2 as a possible D gene (5 bases). Trimming took 1 base from V and 7 from J, leaving 8 bases between them. The CDR3 is 12 residues long. Germline assignment: CDR1 SEHNR and CDR2 FQNEAQ (reference sequence). The CDR3 protein is CASSLGSGEQYF. The CDR3 coding sequence is TGTGCCAGCAGCTTAGGAAGCGGTGAGCAGTACTTC.

The rearrangement uses TRBV6-5 and TRBJ1-3; the D gene is possibly TRBD1 (6 bases). The CDR3 consists of 15 residues. Trimming took 6 bases from V and 0 from J, leaving 12 bases between them. Germline V gene lookup returns CDR1 MNHEY and CDR2 SVGAGI. This chain's CDR3 is CASSIDRFSGNTIYF. The CDR3 DNA reads TGTGCCAGCAGCATAGACAGGTTCTCTGGAAACACCATATATTTT.

This clone has only one observation. The chain has TRBV15 and TRBJ1-2, with D possibly being TRBD1 (5 bases). CDR1 and CDR2 from the germline V gene are LNHNV and YYDKDF (reference sequence). Deletions cut 0 bases from V and 8 bases from J, with 16 bases between. The CDR3 is 15 residues long. The CDR3 DNA reads TGTGCCACCAGCAGAGATCTTGGCAGGGCTGGGGGCTACACCTTC. It encodes CATSRDLGRAGGYTF.

V and J are TRBV15 and TRBJ1-4, with TRBD1 matching over 9 bases. This CDR3 is built from 13 residues. Germline CDR1 and CDR2: LNHNV and YYDKDF (reference sequence). Germline trimming cut 4 bases from V and 10 bases from J; bases unmatched to any gene: 4. DNA for the CDR3: TGTGCCACCAGCAAGGGACAGGGCAGAAAACTGTTTTTT. Its translation is CATSKGQGRKLFF.

The chain carries TRBV19 and TRBJ1-5; D possibly corresponds to TRBD1 (5 bases). Germline-derived CDR1 and CDR2 are LNHDA and SQIVND (reference sequence). This CDR3 is 14 amino acids long. Deletions cut 9 bases from V and 3 bases from J, with 15 bases between. The DNA of the CDR3 is TGTGCCAGCTCGGTGAGGGACTACAATCAGCCCCAGCATTTT. Translated, it gives CASSVRDYNQPQHF. The full variable domain, with the rest looked up from reference TRBV19 and TRBJ1-5, is DGGITQSPKYLFRKEGQNVTLSCEQNLNHDAMYWYRQDPGQGLRLIYYSQIVNDFQKGDIAEGYSVSREKKESFPLTVTSAQKNPTAFYLCASSVRDYNQPQHFGDGTRLSIL.

The rearrangement links TRBV10-3 to TRBJ2-3; 10 bases agree with TRBD2. Trimming removed 9 bases from V and 1 base from J; junction bases left unmatched: 16. This CDR3 has 18 amino acids. Germline V gene lookup returns CDR1 ENHRY and CDR2 SYGVKD. CDR3 region: CAISHRPSGSLGTDTQYF. CDR3 nucleotide sequence: TGTGCCATTTCACATCGCCCTAGCGGGAGCCTTGGCACAGATACGCAGTATTTT.

The chain combines TRBV28 with TRBJ1-1, with 7 bases lining up with TRBD1. Trimming at V came to 8 bases and at J to 4 bases, leaving 4 bases not matched to a gene. From germline, CDR1 is MDHEN and CDR2 SYDVKM. The CDR3 is 12 residues long. The CDR3 nucleotides read TGTGCCAGCGACAGGGCTGGCACTGAAGCTTTCTTT. It encodes CASDRAGTEAFF.

J is TRBJ1-2 and V is TRBV30; TRBD1 matches at 12 bases. Looked up from germline, CDR1 is GTSNPN and CDR2 is SVGIG (reference sequence). V lost 5 bases and J lost 8; bases outside the gene matches: 12. The CDR3 is 15 residues long. The CDR3 is CAWLEPGQGAWGYTF. DNA for the CDR3: TGTGCCTGGCTCGAGCCGGGACAGGGGGCATGGGGCTACACCTTC.